The 4 T cell receptor beta chains presented below share a single source sample, sequenced in a study of cytomegalovirus exposure and HLA in healthy donors. The PCR made use of 60 Vbeta and 13 Jbeta primers. Libraries were prepared by immunoSEQ multiplex PCR; TCRdb keeps only in-frame clonotypes and omits some of them. The sample yields 150,000 or so clones, 60% to 80% seen once. Material for sequencing was PBMCs. Receptors were obtained from a male donor in good health and CMV-seronegative.

This rearrangement joins TRBV5-6 to TRBJ2-1, with 9 bases fitting TRBD2. Germline CDR1 is SGHDT and CDR2 is YYEEEE. V gave up 6 bases and J gave up 8 bases; unmatched junction bases: 15. The CDR3 contains 16 residues. CDR3 nucleotide sequence: TGTGCCAGCACCCCGGATAGCGGGAGCCTTCGTCATGAGCAGTTCTTC. Translated: CASTPDSGSLRHEQFF.

Remarks on this clone: The same CDR3 also results from other DNA sequences found in this sample. V usage is TRBV30 and J usage is TRBJ1-5; the match to TRBD1 covers 7 bases. The CDR3 extends over 13 amino acids. V shed 2 bases, J shed 4 bases, and the junction held 2 bases outside the gene matches. Germline V gene sequence: CDR1 GTSNPN, CDR2 SVGIG (reference sequence). The CDR3 DNA reads TGTGCCTGGAGTCGGGACAGTAATCAGCCCCAGCATTTT. Translated, it gives CAWSRDSNQPQHF.

The chain joins TRBV15 to TRBJ2-3; TRBD1 agrees at 8 bases. V was clipped by 5 bases and J by 3 bases; unmatched bases: 4. The CDR3 loop spans 14 amino acids. CDR1 is LNHNV and CDR2 is YYDKDF in the germline V gene (reference sequence). For the CDR3, the DNA is TGTGCCACCAGCCGGACAGGGCCTACAGATACGCAGTATTTT. Translation: CATSRTGPTDTQYF.

The chain recombines TRBV6-5 with TRBJ1-5; 7 positions agree with TRBD1. The CDR3 length is 14 residues. The J segment lost 3 bases and the V segment lost 6 bases, leaving 5 bases of the junction unmatched. Per the germline V gene, CDR1 is MNHEY and CDR2 is SVGAGI. CDR3 amino acids: CASSSDRVNQPQHF. The CDR3 region has the DNA TGTGCCAGCAGCTCTGACAGGGTCAATCAGCCCCAGCATTTT.